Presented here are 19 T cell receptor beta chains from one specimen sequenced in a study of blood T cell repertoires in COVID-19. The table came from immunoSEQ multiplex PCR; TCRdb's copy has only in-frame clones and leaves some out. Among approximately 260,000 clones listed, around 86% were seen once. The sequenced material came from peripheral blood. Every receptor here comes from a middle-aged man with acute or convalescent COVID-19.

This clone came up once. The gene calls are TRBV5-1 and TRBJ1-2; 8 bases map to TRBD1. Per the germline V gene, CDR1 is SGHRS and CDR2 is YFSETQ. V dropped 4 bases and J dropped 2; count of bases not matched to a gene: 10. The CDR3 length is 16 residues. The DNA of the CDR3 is TGCGCCAGCAGCCAAAATCAGGGGGCGCCGAACTATGGCTACACCTTC. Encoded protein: CASSQNQGAPNYGYTF.

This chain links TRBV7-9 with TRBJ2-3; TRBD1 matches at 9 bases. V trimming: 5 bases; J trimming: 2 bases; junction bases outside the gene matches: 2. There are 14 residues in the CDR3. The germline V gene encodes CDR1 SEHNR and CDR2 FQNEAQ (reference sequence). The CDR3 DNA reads TGTGCCAGCAGCCGGACAGGGGCCACAGATACGCAGTATTTT. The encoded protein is CASSRTGATDTQYF.

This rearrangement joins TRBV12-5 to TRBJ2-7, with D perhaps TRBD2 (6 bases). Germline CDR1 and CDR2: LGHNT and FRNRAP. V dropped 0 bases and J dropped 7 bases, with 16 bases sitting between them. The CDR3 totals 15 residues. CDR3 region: CASGLVLGGSGEQYF. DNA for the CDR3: TGTGCTAGTGGTTTGGTACTCGGGGGATCGGGTGAGCAGTACTTC.

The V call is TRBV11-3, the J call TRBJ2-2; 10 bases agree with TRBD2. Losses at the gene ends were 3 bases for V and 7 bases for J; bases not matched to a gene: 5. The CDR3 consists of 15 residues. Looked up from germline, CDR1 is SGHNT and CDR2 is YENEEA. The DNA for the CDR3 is TGTGCCAGCAGCTTCAGCGGGGGGGCCGGCGGGGAGCTGTTTTTT. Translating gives CASSFSGGAGGELFF.

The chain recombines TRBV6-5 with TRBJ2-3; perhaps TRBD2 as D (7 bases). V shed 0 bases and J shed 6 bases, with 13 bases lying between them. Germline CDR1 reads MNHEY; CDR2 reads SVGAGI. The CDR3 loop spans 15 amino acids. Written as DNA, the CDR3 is TGTGCCAGCAGTTACTCCGGGGGGCCATGGGATACGCAGTATTTT. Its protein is CASSYSGGPWDTQYF.

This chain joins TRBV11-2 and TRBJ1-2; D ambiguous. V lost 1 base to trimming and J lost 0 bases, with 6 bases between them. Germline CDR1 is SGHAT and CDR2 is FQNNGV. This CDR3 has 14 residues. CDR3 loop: CASSLATTNYGYTF. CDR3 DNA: TGTGCCAGCAGCTTAGCCACAACTAACTATGGCTACACCTTC.

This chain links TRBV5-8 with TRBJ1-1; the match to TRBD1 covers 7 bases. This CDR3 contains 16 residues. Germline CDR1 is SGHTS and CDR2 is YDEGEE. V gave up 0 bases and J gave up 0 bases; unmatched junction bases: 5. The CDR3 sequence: CASSLAPGTVNTEAFF. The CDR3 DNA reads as TGTGCCAGCAGCTTGGCCCCCGGGACAGTGAACACTGAAGCTTTCTTT.

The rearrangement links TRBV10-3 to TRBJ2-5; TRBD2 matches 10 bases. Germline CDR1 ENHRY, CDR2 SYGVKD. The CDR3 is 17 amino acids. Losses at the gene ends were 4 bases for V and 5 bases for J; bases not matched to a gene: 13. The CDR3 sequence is CAISGAVLAGAGETQYF. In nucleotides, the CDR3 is TGTGCCATCAGTGGGGCCGTTCTAGCGGGGGCGGGGGAGACCCAGTACTTC.

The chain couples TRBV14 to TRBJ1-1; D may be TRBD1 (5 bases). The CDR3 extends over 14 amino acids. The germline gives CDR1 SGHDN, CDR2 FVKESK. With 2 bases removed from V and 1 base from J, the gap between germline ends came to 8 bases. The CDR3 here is CASSQQTGNTEAFF. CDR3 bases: TGTGCCAGCAGCCAACAAACAGGGAACACTGAAGCTTTCTTT.

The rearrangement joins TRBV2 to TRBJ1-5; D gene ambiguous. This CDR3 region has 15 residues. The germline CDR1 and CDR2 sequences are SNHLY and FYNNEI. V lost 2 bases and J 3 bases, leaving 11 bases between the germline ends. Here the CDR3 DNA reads TGTGCCAGCAGTGAATCTCGGGTGAACAATCAGCCCCAGCATTTT. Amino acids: CASSESRVNNQPQHF.

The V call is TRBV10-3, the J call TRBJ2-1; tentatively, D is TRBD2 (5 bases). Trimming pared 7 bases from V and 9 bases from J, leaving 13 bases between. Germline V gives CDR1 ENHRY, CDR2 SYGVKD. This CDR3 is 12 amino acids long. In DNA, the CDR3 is TGTGCCATCAAGGACTCTAGAGGTGAGCAGTTCTTC. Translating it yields CAIKDSRGEQFF.

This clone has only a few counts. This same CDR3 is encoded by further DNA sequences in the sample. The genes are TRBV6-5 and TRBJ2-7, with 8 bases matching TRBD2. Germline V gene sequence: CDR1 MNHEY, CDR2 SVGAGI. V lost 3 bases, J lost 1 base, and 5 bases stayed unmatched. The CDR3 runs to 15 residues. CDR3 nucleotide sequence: TGTGCCAGCAGTTATGGGGCGGGGGGATCCTACGAGCAGTACTTC. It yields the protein CASSYGAGGSYEQYF.

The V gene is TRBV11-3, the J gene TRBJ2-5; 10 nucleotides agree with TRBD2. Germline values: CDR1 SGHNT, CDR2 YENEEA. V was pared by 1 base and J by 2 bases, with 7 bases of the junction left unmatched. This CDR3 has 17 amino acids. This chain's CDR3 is CASSLGGLAGEQETQYF. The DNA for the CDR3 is TGTGCCAGCAGCTTAGGAGGTCTAGCGGGGGAACAAGAGACCCAGTACTTC.

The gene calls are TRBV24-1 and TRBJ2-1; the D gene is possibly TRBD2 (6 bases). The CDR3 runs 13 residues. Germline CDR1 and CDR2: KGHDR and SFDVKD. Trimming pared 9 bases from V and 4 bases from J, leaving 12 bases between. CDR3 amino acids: CATAKGGYNEQFF. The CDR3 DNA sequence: TGTGCCACCGCTAAGGGAGGATACAATGAGCAGTTCTTC.

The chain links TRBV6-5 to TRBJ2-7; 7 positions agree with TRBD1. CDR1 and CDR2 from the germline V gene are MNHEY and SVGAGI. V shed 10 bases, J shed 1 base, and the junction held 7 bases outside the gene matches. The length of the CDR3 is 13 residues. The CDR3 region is CATTPGQSYEQYF. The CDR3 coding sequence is TGTGCCACCACCCCGGGACAGTCCTACGAGCAGTACTTC.

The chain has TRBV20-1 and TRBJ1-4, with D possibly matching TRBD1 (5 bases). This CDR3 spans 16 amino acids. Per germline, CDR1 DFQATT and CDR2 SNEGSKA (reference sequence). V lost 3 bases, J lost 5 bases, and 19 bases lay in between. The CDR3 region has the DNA TGCAGTGCTAGTGGGAAAGTGAGGACATTCAATGAAAAACTGTTTTTT. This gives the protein CSASGKVRTFNEKLFF.

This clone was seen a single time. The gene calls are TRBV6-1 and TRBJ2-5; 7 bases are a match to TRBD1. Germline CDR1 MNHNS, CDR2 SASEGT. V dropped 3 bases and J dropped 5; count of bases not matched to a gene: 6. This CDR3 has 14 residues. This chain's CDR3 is CASSDGQVGETQYF. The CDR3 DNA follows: TGTGCCAGCAGTGATGGACAGGTCGGTGAGACCCAGTACTTC.

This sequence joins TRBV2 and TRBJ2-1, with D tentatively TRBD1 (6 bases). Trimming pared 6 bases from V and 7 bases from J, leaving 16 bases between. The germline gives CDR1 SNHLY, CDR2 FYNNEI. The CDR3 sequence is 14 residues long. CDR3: CASSRTVPGNEQFF. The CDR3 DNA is TGTGCCAGCAGCCGGACAGTTCCGGGGAATGAGCAGTTCTTC.

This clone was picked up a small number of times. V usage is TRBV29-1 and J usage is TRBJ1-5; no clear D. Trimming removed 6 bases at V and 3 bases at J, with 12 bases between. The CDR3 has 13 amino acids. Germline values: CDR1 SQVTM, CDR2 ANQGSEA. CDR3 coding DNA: TGCAGCGTGCGAAGTAGAACCAATCAGCCCCAGCATTTT. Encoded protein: CSVRSRTNQPQHF.